The rows below give T cell receptor beta chains drawn from one sample of a study of blood T cell repertoires in COVID-19. TCRdb keeps only in-frame clones here, not all; method: immunoSEQ multiplex PCR. The sample yields under 150,000 clones, 85% seen once. Sequenced sample: peripheral blood. Receptor source: a human donor in a cohort sampled during active COVID-19. The CDR3 runs from the conserved cysteine through the conserved F or W. The D gene is left open where the match is weak. The listing skips clone size in some rows; elsewhere it reads once, few, many or a size class.

V gene,D gene,J gene,clone size,CDR3 DNA,CDR3 protein
TRBV7-7,.,TRBJ2-3,.,TGTGCCAGCAGCTTAGGGTCGGGGGGCACAGATACGCAGTATTTT,CASSLGSGGTDTQYF
TRBV19,.,TRBJ1-5,.,TGTGCCAGTAGCGACAGTTATAGCAATCAGCCCCAGCATTTT,CASSDSYSNQPQHF
TRBV6-1,.,TRBJ1-4,.,TGTGCCAGCAGTGAAGCGGCCGTTTTTGGGGCCGCAACTAATGAAAAACTGTTTTTT,CASSEAAVFGAATNEKLFF
TRBV6-6,TRBD1,TRBJ2-7,.,TGTGCCAGCAGCTCGACAGGGGGCTACAGTGGCTACGAGCAGTACTTC,CASSSTGGYSGYEQYF
TRBV5-4,TRBD2,TRBJ2-1,.,TGTGCCAGCAGCTTGGCGTCTAGCGGGGGAAGTGAGCAGTTCTTC,CASSLASSGGSEQFF
TRBV3-1/TRBV3-2,TRBD1,TRBJ1-1,few,TGTGCCAGCAGCCGGGACAGGGCCACTGAAGCTTTCTTT,CASSRDRATEAFF
TRBV30,TRBD1,TRBJ1-6,.,TGTGCCTATAAACGGACAGGGGTGGTCCTCCACTTT,CAYKRTGVVLHF
TRBV29-1,.,TRBJ2-1,.,TGCAGCGTTGAACCCGGGGACTACAATGAGCAGTTCTTC,CSVEPGDYNEQFF
TRBV7-9,.,TRBJ1-1,.,TGTGCCAGCACCCAGGGCGACACTGAAGCTTTCTTT,CASTQGDTEAFF
TRBV25-1,TRBD1,TRBJ1-5,.,TGTGCCAGCAGTGTACAGGGGCGCAATCAGCCCCAGCATTTT,CASSVQGRNQPQHF
TRBV6-2/TRBV6-3,TRBD1,TRBJ1-5,.,TGTGCCAGCAGTTACGGAAGGGGGCCTGGTCAGCCCCAGCATTTT,CASSYGRGPGQPQHF
TRBV29-1,.,TRBJ1-2,.,TGCAGCGTTGTTCCACAGCCCAACTATGGCTACACCTTC,CSVVPQPNYGYTF
TRBV6-5,.,TRBJ1-2,.,TGTGCCAGCAGTTACTCGAATCGGGGGGCTGAAGGCTACACCTTC,CASSYSNRGAEGYTF
TRBV7-2,.,TRBJ2-1,.,TGTGCCAGCAGCTTAGATGCCACTACTTACAATGAGCAGTTCTTC,CASSLDATTYNEQFF
TRBV29-1,TRBD2,TRBJ2-2,.,TGCAGCGGGCAAACTAGCGGGGGGCGTCCGGGGGAGCTGTTTTTT,CSGQTSGGRPGELFF